Only one count was recorded for the clone carrying this TCR beta chain. Its target is unknown. This entry belongs to a study of T cell responses to AZD1222 COVID-19 vaccine. Findings and caveats of the study: CD4 TCRs linked to vaccination spanned spike, dominating at 160-218 and 743-854. A reported finding is that nearly half of spike-specific TCRs target unmutated variant regions. Among AZD1222 vaccinees, only five or six were seropositive at baseline. A mostly white British donor set with more females was recruited, and clonal diversity was possibly underestimated.

Germline-derived CDR1 and CDR2 are SGHNT and YENEEA. The V and J ends lost 5 bases and 3 bases respectively, with 10 bases between them. CDR3 length: 13 residues. Repertoires were generated with immunoSEQ multiplex PCR, while TCRdb's copy carries only in-frame clones and drops some. The table lists fewer than 200,000 clones, over 75% of them singletons. This clonotype was obtained from an adult who received the AZD1222 COVID-19 vaccine. This chain connects TRBV11-3 to TRBJ1-1; D possibly corresponds to TRBD1 (5 bases). Material: peripheral blood, obtained 28 days after the second AZD1222 dose. The DNA of the CDR3 is TGTGCCAGCAGCCGGACACGCTACACTGAAGCTTTCTTT. Translated, it gives CASSRTRYTEAFF.